These 20 T cell receptor beta chains were sequenced from one sample in a study of CD8 T cells in ankylosing spondylitis. TCRdb re-analysed the 5' RACE reads in MiXCR, keeping a single row per CDR3 protein. In the table there are a few hundred thousand distinct CDR3 sequences, less than 25% of which are singletons. The sample was blood, either unsorted or a sorted T cell fraction (not recorded which). These receptor sequences come from a female donor with ankylosing spondylitis or in good health (not recorded which).

This clonotype was picked up a small number of times. This chain joins TRBV7-9 and TRBJ2-7, with unresolved D. CDR1 and CDR2 from the germline V gene are SEHNR and FQNEAQ (reference sequence). This CDR3 contains 15 residues. Trimming stripped 5 bases from V and 2 bases from J, with 16 bases between. CDR3 nucleotides: TGTGCCAGCAGCAAGCCTCCCAGCGCTCCCTACGAGCAGTACTTC. Its translation: CASSKPPSAPYEQYF.

This clonotype has only one observation. This rearrangement joins TRBV24-1 to TRBJ2-1, with 7 bases aligning to TRBD1. The CDR3 is 17 amino acids. V lost 2 bases to trimming and J lost 4 bases; unmatched junction nucleotides: 10. Germline assignment: CDR1 KGHDR and CDR2 SFDVKD. CDR3 DNA: TGTGCCACCAGTGATTCAACACCCGGGACAGATTACAATGAGCAGTTCTTC. Translated: CATSDSTPGTDYNEQFF.

The chain has TRBV28 and TRBJ1-2, with D tentatively TRBD1 (5 bases). Germline assignment: CDR1 MDHEN and CDR2 SYDVKM. The V end was cut by 6 bases, the J end by 7 bases, with 12 bases between. The CDR3 loop spans 12 amino acids. For the CDR3, the DNA is TGTGCCAGCAGGCCCAGGGTAGGTGGCTACACCTTC. Translating it yields CASRPRVGGYTF.

This clonotype was observed at least ten times. V usage is TRBV7-9 and J usage is TRBJ2-7; D not resolved. The CDR3 has 12 residues. V was trimmed by 7 bases and J by 7 bases, leaving 14 bases between them. Per germline, CDR1 SEHNR and CDR2 FQNEAQ (reference sequence). The CDR3 sequence: CASTFEVGEQYF. CDR3 coding DNA: TGTGCCAGCACCTTCGAGGTGGGAGAGCAGTACTTC.

The gene calls are TRBV6-2 or TRBV6-3 and TRBJ2-1, with D perhaps matching TRBD2 (5 bases). CDR1 and CDR2 from the germline V gene are MNHEY and SVGEGT. Trimming took off 7 bases at V and 9 bases at J, with 10 bases between the two ends. CDR3 length equals 11 residues. CDR3: CASKRGVEQFF. The CDR3 DNA is TGTGCCAGCAAACGGGGAGTTGAGCAGTTCTTC.

The chain joins TRBV7-2 to TRBJ2-7; D is ambiguous. The V end was cut by 3 bases, the J end by 7 bases, with 16 bases between. The germline CDR1 and CDR2 sequences are SGHTA and FQGNSA. The CDR3 spans 14 residues. In nucleotides, the CDR3 is TGTGCCAGCAGCTTGCAGTCTGGGCCCGGGGAGCAGTACTTC. Its translation: CASSLQSGPGEQYF. Variable domain in full (rest from reference TRBV7-2 and TRBJ2-7): GAGVSQSPSNKVTEKGKDVELRCDPISGHTALYWYRQSLGQGLEFLIYFQGNSAPDKSGLPSDRFSAERTGGSVSTLTIQRTQQEDSAVYLCASSLQSGPGEQYFGPGTRLTVT.

This clonotype showed up many times. The chain's CDR3 is CATDNDRPGDSSYNEQFF. In DNA form, the CDR3 reads TGTGCCACCGACAACGACAGGCCAGGGGACAGCTCCTACAATGAGCAGTTCTTC. The genes are TRBV6-2 or TRBV6-3 and TRBJ2-1, with 7 nucleotides matching TRBD1. V was clipped by 10 bases and J by 0 bases; unmatched bases: 18. This CDR3 is built from 18 residues. Germline-derived CDR1 and CDR2 are MNHEY and SVGEGT.

The table lists this clonotype with a few counts. The chain links TRBV20-1 to TRBJ1-6; possibly TRBD1 for D (6 bases). Germline V gene lookup returns CDR1 DFQATT and CDR2 SNEGSKA (reference sequence). Trimming left V 2 bases short and J 8 bases short, with 10 bases between. There are 13 residues in the CDR3. The chain's CDR3 is CSARPGGDSPLHF. CDR3 DNA sequence: TGCAGTGCTAGACCTGGGGGCGATTCACCCCTCCACTTT.

This CDR3 reads CASSFRDKSSYEQYF. CDR3 coding DNA: TGTGCCAGCAGCTTCCGGGACAAGAGCTCCTACGAGCAGTACTTC. This chain uses TRBV5-8 with TRBJ2-7, with D tentatively TRBD1 (6 bases). The V and J ends lost 2 bases and 0 bases respectively, with 12 bases between them. Germline CDR1 is SGHTS and CDR2 is YDEGEE. The CDR3 length is 15 residues.

This clonotype has a handful of counts. The rearrangement joins TRBV29-1 to TRBJ2-1; D is unresolved. The CDR3 totals 15 residues. Germline values: CDR1 SQVTM, CDR2 ANQGSEA. The germline V and J ends were trimmed by 5 bases and 4 bases, with 18 bases remaining between them. The CDR3 here is CSVSGRDSNYNEQFF. As DNA, the CDR3 is TGCAGCGTTAGTGGACGAGACTCCAATTACAATGAGCAGTTCTTC.

The gene calls are TRBV20-1 and TRBJ2-1, with TRBD2 as a possible D gene (5 bases). Germline V lookup: CDR1 DFQATT, CDR2 SNEGSKA (reference sequence). V dropped 0 bases and J dropped 4 bases, with 13 bases sitting between them. CDR3 length: 15 amino acids. The CDR3 DNA reads as TGCAGTGCTAGAGATATTCTAGCAATTTACAATGAGCAGTTCTTC. Protein sequence: CSARDILAIYNEQFF.

At least ten counts were recorded for this clonotype. The chain is built from TRBV12-3 or TRBV12-4 and TRBJ1-5, with D tentatively TRBD1 (5 bases). Trimming pared 7 bases from V and 5 bases from J, leaving 9 bases between. The CDR3 loop spans 12 amino acids. CDR3 in DNA: TGTGCCAGCAACCAGGGTTATCAGCCCCAGCATTTT. This translates into CASNQGYQPQHF.

This clonotype turned up a few times. The chain is built from TRBV7-9 and TRBJ1-5; the D is unclear. Looked up from germline, CDR1 is SEHNR and CDR2 is FQNEAQ (reference sequence). The CDR3 is made up of 15 amino acids. V lost 1 base, J lost 4 bases, and 11 bases lay in between. The CDR3 is CASSLEGGANQPQHF. For the CDR3, the DNA is TGTGCCAGCAGCTTAGAGGGCGGAGCTAATCAGCCCCAGCATTTT.

This clonotype came up a few times. V and J are TRBV7-9 and TRBJ2-1; D is unclear. The germline V gene encodes CDR1 SEHNR and CDR2 FQNEAQ (reference sequence). This CDR3 comprises 11 residues. The ends were cut back, 4 bases at V and 8 bases at J, with 6 bases in the middle. CDR3 sequence (DNA): TGTGCCAGCAGCTCGGACCATGAGCAGTTCTTC. Translating gives CASSSDHEQFF.

This clonotype was seen a handful of times. V is TRBV6-1 and J is TRBJ2-5; 7 positions agree with TRBD2. The germline V gene has CDR1 MNHNS and CDR2 SASEGT. This CDR3 is built from 16 residues. V was clipped by 5 bases and J by 2 bases; unmatched bases: 11. DNA for the CDR3: TGTGCCAGCAGTCCGCTCCTAGCGGAAAGACAAGAGACCCAGTACTTC. Translation gives CASSPLLAERQETQYF.

V gene TRBV4-2 combines with J gene TRBJ2-1; D gene ambiguous. The CDR3 sequence is 19 residues long. V dropped 0 bases and J dropped 0 bases, with 18 bases sitting between them. CDR1 and CDR2 from the germline V gene are LGHNA and YNFKEQ. The CDR3 reads CASSQETVVGHSSYNEQFF. The DNA of the CDR3 is TGTGCCAGCAGCCAAGAAACGGTAGTTGGGCATAGCTCCTACAATGAGCAGTTCTTC.

This clonotype came up a few times. V is TRBV12-3 or TRBV12-4 and J is TRBJ1-1; 7 bases match TRBD1. V was clipped by 5 bases and J by 0 bases; unmatched bases: 15. This CDR3 comprises 18 residues. CDR3 sequence: CASSLVQGRGSMNTEAFF. The CDR3 DNA is TGTGCCAGCAGTCTAGTACAGGGGAGGGGTTCCATGAACACTGAAGCTTTCTTT.

This clonotype turned up a few times. For the CDR3, the DNA is TGTGCCAGCAGTCGACAGGGGACCAGCTCCTACAATGAGCAGTTCTTC. It is translated as CASSRQGTSSYNEQFF. The chain joins TRBV6-1 to TRBJ2-1; 8 nucleotides agree with TRBD1. Germline CDR1 and CDR2: MNHNS and SASEGT. The CDR3 length is 16 residues. Trimming at V came to 5 bases and at J to 0 bases, leaving 6 bases not matched to a gene.

This clonotype was counted ten times or more. The genes are TRBV20-1 and TRBJ1-2; the D gene is possibly TRBD1 (5 bases). Trimming pared 2 bases from V and 5 bases from J, leaving 12 bases between. The CDR3 is 13 amino acids. The germline CDR1 and CDR2 sequences are DFQATT and SNEGSKA (reference sequence). The DNA of the CDR3 is TGCAGTGCTAGAATCGGGGGAAAGTATGGCTACACCTTC. This sequence encodes CSARIGGKYGYTF.

This clonotype has only a few counts. The V call is TRBV2, the J call TRBJ2-2; possible D gene TRBD2, 6 bases. The CDR3 loop spans 15 amino acids. The V gene lost 6 bases and the J gene lost 4 bases, with 15 bases spanning the gap. Germline V gives CDR1 SNHLY, CDR2 FYNNEI. This CDR3 is CASRKAGGVTGELFF. The CDR3 DNA follows: TGTGCCAGCAGAAAGGCCGGCGGGGTCACCGGGGAGCTGTTTTTT. The complete variable domain, with remaining parts taken from reference TRBV2 and TRBJ2-2, reads EPEVTQTPSHQVTQMGQEVILRCVPISNHLYFYWYRQILGQKVEFLVSFYNNEISEKSEIFDDQFSVERPDGSNFTLKIRSTKLEDSAMYFCASRKAGGVTGELFFGEGSRLTVL.